This TCR beta chain was retrieved from a study of T cell responses to AZD1222 COVID-19 vaccine. Study-level background: Researchers grouped second doses given at about 4 or about 12 weeks into one pool. Points from the study as a whole: The number of AZD1222 recipients seropositive at baseline was only 6 or 7. Reports indicate that nearly half of spike-specific TCRs are directed at unmutated variant regions. Recipients of two AZD1222 doses showed rising Spike-specific TCR breadth and depth.

Remarks on this clone: The antigen remains unidentified.

This CDR3 has 14 amino acids. Germline loops: CDR1 SNHLY, CDR2 FYNNEI. Trimming took 4 bases from V and 4 from J, leaving 13 bases between them. Libraries were prepared by immunoSEQ multiplex PCR; TCRdb keeps only in-frame clonotypes and omits some of them. Of some 120,000 clones listed, around 94% are singletons. This clonotype was sampled from an adult in good health. The starting material was peripheral blood, obtained on day 0 of AZD1222 vaccination. This chain joins TRBV2 and TRBJ1-1; no clear D gene. The CDR3 DNA sequence: TGTGCCAGCAGTGTGACCCGGACTGGCACTGAAGCTTTCTTT. Translation gives CASSVTRTGTEAFF.